This T cell receptor beta chain derives from a study of vaccination and CD4 T cells after COVID-19. CDR1 and CDR2 (germline): DFQATT, SNEGSKA (reference sequence). V was shortened by 3 bases and J by 0 bases, with 6 bases between the two germline ends. The CDR3 loop spans 13 amino acids. The Oncomine TCR Beta short-read assay sequenced DNA from cultured CD4+ T cells. A single record per CDR3 protein comes from TCRdb applying MiXCR to the PCR reads. The data show about 15,000 distinct CDR3 sequences, around 38% seen once. The treatment here: roughly 10-day PBMC culture with coronavirus spike peptide pools or control peptides (ViraFEST assay). Details on this clonotype: Its antigen is undetermined.

Sequences were obtained from cultured CD4+ T cells from blood. This clonotype was sampled from a human donor with COVID-19. The chain carries TRBV20-1 and TRBJ1-3; D not certain. The DNA for the CDR3 is TGCAGTGCTAGGAGAAACTCTGGAAACACCATATATTTT. Amino acid sequence: CSARRNSGNTIYF.